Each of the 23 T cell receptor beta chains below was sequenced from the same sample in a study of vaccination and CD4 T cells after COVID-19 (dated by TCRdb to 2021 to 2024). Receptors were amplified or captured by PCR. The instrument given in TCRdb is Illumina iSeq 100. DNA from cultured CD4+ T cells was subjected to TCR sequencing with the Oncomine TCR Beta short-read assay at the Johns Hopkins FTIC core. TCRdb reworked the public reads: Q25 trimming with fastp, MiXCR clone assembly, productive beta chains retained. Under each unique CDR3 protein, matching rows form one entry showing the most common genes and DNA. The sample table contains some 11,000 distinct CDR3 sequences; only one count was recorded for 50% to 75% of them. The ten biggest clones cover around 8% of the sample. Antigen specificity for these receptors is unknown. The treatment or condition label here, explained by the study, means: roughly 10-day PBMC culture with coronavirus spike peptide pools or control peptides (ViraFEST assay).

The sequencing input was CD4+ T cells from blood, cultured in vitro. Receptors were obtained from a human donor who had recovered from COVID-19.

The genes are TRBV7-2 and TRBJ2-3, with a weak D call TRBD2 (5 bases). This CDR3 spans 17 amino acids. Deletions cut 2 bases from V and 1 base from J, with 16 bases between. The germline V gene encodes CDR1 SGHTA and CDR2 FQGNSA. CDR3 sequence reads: CASSLSSGVLGTDTQYF. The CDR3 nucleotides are TGTGCCAGCAGCTTAAGCTCCGGGGTACTGGGCACAGATACGCAGTATTTT. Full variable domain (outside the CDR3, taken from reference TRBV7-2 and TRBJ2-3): GAGVSQSPSNKVTEKGKDVELRCDPISGHTALYWYRQSLGQGLEFLIYFQGNSAPDKSGLPSDRFSAERTGGSVSTLTIQRTQQEDSAVYLCASSLSSGVLGTDTQYFGPGTRLTVL.

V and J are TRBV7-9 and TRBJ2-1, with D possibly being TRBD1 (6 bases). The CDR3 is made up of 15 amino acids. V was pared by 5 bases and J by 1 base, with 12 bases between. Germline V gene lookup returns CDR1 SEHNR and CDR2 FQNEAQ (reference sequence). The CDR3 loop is CASSNTGWSYNEQFF. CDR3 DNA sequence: TGTGCCAGCAGCAACACAGGGTGGTCCTACAATGAGCAGTTCTTC. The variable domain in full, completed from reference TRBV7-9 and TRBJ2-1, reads DTGVSQNPRHKITKRGQNVTFRCDPISEHNRLYWYRQTLGQGPEFLTYFQNEAQLEKSRLLSDRFSAERPKGSFSTLEIQRTEQGDSAMYLCASSNTGWSYNEQFFGPGTRLTVL.

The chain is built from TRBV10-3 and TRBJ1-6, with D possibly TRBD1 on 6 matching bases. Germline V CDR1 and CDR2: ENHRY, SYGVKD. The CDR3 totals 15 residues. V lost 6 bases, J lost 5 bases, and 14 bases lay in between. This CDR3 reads CAISERTVNNSPLHF. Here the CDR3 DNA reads TGTGCCATCAGCGAACGGACAGTCAATAATTCACCCCTCCACTTT.

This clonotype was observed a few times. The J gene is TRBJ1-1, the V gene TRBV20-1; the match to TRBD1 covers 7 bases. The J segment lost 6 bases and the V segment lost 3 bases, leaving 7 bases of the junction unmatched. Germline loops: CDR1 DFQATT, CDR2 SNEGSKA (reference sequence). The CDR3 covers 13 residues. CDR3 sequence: CSASEGARAEAFF. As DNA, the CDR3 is TGCAGTGCTAGTGAGGGGGCGAGGGCTGAAGCTTTCTTT.

The CDR3 region is CAISERASGANVLTF. The CDR3 nucleotides are TGTGCCATCAGTGAAAGGGCGTCTGGGGCCAACGTCCTGACTTTC. The rearrangement links TRBV10-3 to TRBJ2-6, with unresolved D. Germline V CDR1 and CDR2: ENHRY, SYGVKD. The V end was cut by 3 bases, the J end by 1 base, with 7 bases between. The CDR3 contains 15 residues.

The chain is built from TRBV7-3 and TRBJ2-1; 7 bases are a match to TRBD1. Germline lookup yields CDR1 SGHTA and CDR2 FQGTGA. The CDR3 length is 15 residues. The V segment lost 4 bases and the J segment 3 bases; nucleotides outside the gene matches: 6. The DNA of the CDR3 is TGTGCCAGCAGCTCCGGGACAGCCCTCTACAATGAGCAGTTCTTC. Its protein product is CASSSGTALYNEQFF. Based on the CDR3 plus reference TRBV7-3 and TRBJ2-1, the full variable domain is GAGVSQTPSNKVTEKGKYVELRCDPISGHTALYWYRQSLGQGPEFLIYFQGTGAADDSGLPNDRFFAVRPEGSVSTLKIQRTERGDSAVYLCASSSGTALYNEQFFGPGTRLTVL.

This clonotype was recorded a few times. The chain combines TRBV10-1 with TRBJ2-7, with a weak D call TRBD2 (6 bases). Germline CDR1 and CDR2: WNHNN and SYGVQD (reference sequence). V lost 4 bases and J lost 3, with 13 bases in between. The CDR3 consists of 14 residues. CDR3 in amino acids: CASSGTRLDYEQYF. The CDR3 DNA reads TGCGCCAGCAGTGGGACACGACTAGACTACGAGCAGTACTTC.

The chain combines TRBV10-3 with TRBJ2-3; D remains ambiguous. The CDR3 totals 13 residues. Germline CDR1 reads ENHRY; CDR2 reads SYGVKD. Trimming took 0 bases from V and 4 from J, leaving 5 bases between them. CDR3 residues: CAISESESDTQYF. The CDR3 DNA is TGTGCCATCAGTGAGTCTGAGTCAGATACGCAGTATTTT.

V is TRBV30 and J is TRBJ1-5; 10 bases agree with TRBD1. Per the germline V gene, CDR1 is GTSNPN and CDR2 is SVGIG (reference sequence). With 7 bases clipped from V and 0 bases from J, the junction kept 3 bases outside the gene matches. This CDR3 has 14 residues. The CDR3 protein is CASGQGYSNQPQHF. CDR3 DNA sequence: TGTGCCTCGGGACAGGGGTATAGCAATCAGCCCCAGCATTTT.

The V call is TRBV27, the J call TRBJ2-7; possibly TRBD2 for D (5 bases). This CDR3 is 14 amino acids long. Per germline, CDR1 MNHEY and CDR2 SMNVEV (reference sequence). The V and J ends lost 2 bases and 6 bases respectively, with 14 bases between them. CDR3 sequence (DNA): TGTGCCAGCAGTTTAAGGCCCCAGAGCGGCGAGCAGTACTTC. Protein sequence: CASSLRPQSGEQYF.

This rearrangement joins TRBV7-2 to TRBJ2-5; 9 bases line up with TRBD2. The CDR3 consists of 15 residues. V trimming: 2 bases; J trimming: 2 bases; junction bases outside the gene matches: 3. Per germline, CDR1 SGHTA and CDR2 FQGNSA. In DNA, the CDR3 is TGTGCCAGCAGCTTACTAGCGGGGTTTCAAGAGACCCAGTACTTC. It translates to CASSLLAGFQETQYF.

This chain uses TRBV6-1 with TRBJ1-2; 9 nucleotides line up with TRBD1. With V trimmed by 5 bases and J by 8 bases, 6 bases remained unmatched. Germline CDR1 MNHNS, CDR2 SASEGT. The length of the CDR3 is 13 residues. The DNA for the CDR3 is TGTGCCAGCAGTAGGACAGGGGAGAGAGGCTACACCTTC. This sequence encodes CASSRTGERGYTF.

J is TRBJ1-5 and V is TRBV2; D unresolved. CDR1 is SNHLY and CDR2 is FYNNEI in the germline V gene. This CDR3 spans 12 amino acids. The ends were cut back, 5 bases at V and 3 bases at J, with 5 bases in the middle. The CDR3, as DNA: TGTGCCAGCAGTCAAGACAATCAGCCCCAGCATTTT. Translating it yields CASSQDNQPQHF.

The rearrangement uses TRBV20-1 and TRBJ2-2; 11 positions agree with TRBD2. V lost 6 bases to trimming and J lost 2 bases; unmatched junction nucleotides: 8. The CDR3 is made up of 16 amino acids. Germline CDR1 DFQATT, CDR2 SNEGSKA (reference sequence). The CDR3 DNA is TGCAGTGCGAGGCATAGCGGGAGGGCTAACACCGGGGAGCTGTTTTTT. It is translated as CSARHSGRANTGELFF.

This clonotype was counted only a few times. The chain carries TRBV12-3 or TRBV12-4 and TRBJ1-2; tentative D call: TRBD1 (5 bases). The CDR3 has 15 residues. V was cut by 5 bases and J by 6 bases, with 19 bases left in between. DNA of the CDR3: TGTGCCAGCAGTGACCGGGACCCAATAATCCATGGCTACACCTTC. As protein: CASSDRDPIIHGYTF.

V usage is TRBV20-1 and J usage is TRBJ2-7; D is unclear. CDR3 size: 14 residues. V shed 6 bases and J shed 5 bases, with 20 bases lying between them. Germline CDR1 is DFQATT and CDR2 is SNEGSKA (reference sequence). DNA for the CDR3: TGCAGTGCCAGCCCTCCGACCGCCTTGGACGAGCAGTACTTC. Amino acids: CSASPPTALDEQYF.

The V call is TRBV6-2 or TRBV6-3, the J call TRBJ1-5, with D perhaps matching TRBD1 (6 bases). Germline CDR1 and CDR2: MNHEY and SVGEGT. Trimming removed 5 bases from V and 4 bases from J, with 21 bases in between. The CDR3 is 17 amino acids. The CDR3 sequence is CASSPPYSDSTNQPQHF. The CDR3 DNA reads TGTGCCAGCAGTCCACCTTACTCGGACAGCACTAATCAGCCCCAGCATTTT.

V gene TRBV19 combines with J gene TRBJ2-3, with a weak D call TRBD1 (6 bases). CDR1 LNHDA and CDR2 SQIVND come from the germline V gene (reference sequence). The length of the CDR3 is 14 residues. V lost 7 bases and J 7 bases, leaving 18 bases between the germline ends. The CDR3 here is CASTWDRDTYTQYF. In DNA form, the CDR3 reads TGTGCCAGTACTTGGGACCGGGACACTTATACGCAGTATTTT.

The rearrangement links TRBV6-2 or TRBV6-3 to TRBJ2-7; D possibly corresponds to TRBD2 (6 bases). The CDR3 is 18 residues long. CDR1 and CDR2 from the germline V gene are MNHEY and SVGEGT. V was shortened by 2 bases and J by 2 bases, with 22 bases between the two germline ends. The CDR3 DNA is TGTGCCAGCAGTTACGGGCCTCCCGGGACGGGAGCTGCCTACGAGCAGTACTTC. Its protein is CASSYGPPGTGAAYEQYF.

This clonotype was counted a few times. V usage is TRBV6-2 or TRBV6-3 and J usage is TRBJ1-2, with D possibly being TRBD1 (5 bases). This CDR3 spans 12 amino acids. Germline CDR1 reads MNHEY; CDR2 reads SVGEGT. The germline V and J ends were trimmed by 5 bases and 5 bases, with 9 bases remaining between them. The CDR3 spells CASSPGGYGYTF. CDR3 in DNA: TGTGCCAGCAGTCCCGGGGGTTATGGCTACACCTTC.

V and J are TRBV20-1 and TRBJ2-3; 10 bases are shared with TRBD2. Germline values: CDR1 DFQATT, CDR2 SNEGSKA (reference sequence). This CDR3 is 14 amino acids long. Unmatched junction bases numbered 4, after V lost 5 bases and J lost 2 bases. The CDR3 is CSAVAGGTTDTQYF. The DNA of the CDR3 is TGCAGTGCTGTAGCGGGAGGAACCACAGATACGCAGTATTTT.

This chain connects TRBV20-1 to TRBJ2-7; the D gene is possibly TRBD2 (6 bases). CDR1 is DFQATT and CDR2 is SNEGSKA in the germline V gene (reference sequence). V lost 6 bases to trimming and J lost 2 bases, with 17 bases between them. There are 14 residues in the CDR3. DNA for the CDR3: TGCAGTGCCCCACAAACGACGGGGGCCTACGAGCAGTACTTC. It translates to CSAPQTTGAYEQYF.

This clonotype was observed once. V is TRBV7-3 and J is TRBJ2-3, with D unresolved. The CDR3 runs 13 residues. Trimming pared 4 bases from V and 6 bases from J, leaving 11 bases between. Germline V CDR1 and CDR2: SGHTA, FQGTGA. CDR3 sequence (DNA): TGTGCCAGCAGCTCACAGAGTGGGGATACGCAGTATTTT. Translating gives CASSSQSGDTQYF.